The 9 T cell receptor beta chains below were found in one sample sequenced in a study of blood T cell repertoires in COVID-19. Clones were sequenced by immunoSEQ multiplex PCR, and TCRdb holds only the in-frame ones, with some missing. The data contain about 370,000 clones, nearly 90% of them singletons. Material: PBMCs or T cells enriched from blood (not recorded which). The receptors were sampled from a woman aged 25 to 39 who had recovered from COVID-19.

V is TRBV7-2 and J is TRBJ2-1; maybe TRBD1 (5 bases). Trimming took 5 bases from V and 0 from J, leaving 14 bases between them. The CDR3 sequence is 16 residues long. CDR1 and CDR2 (germline): SGHTA, FQGNSA. CDR3 sequence reads: CASSLSPGRSYNEQFF. CDR3 nucleotides: TGTGCCAGCAGCCTCAGTCCAGGGCGCTCCTACAATGAGCAGTTCTTC.

The gene calls are TRBV6-1 and TRBJ1-1, with D possibly matching TRBD1 (6 bases). The ends were cut back, 2 bases at V and 11 bases at J, with 18 bases in the middle. CDR1 and CDR2 (germline): MNHNS, SASEGT. The CDR3 extends over 14 amino acids. The CDR3 loop reads CASSEHHRAHAAFF. The CDR3 coding sequence is TGTGCCAGCAGTGAACACCACAGGGCCCATGCCGCTTTCTTT.

This sequence joins TRBV3-1 (or the pseudogene TRBV3-2) and TRBJ1-2, with 10 bases identical to TRBD1. V was pared by 1 base and J by 1 base, with 6 bases of the junction left unmatched. This CDR3 has 17 amino acids. Germline V gene data show CDR1 as LGHDT and CDR2 as YNNKEL (reference sequence). CDR3 sequence: CASSQGPTGGYNYGYTF. In nucleotides, the CDR3 is TGTGCCAGCAGCCAAGGTCCGACAGGGGGCTATAACTATGGCTACACCTTC.

This rearrangement joins TRBV1 to TRBJ2-3; TRBD2, the D gene given by the table, was not confirmed from the DNA. TRBV1 is annotated as a pseudogene. The CDR3 consists of 22 residues. CDR3 region: CTSSPPVGTSGRAPNHRDTQYF. The CDR3 DNA follows: TGCACCAGCAGCCCCCCGGTAGGGACTAGCGGGAGGGCCCCAAATCATAGGGATACGCAGTATTTT.

The V call is TRBV19, the J call TRBJ2-7, with TRBD2 as a possible D gene (5 bases). The ends were cut back, 5 bases at V and 6 bases at J, with 23 bases in the middle. The CDR3 extends over 16 amino acids. Looked up from germline, CDR1 is LNHDA and CDR2 is SQIVND (reference sequence). The DNA of the CDR3 is TGTGCCAGTAGTCGGGCTACCGGACTGATTGTTTCCGAGCAGTACTTC. Residues: CASSRATGLIVSEQYF. Supplemented by reference TRBV19 and TRBJ2-7, the full variable domain reads DGGITQSPKYLFRKEGQNVTLSCEQNLNHDAMYWYRQDPGQGLRLIYYSQIVNDFQKGDIAEGYSVSREKKESFPLTVTSAQKNPTAFYLCASSRATGLIVSEQYFGPGTRLTVT.

The rearrangement uses TRBV7-2 and TRBJ1-5; D is ambiguous. Germline loops: CDR1 SGHTA, CDR2 FQGNSA. The CDR3 contains 16 residues. Trimming shortened V by 1 base and J by 5 bases, and 15 bases separated the two germline ends. The CDR3 is CASSLGPSGLHQPQHF. For the CDR3, the DNA is TGTGCCAGCAGCTTAGGCCCATCGGGGTTACATCAGCCCCAGCATTTT.

The V and J genes are TRBV28 and TRBJ1-4; no reliable D call. The CDR3 loop spans 15 amino acids. The germline V gene encodes CDR1 MDHEN and CDR2 SYDVKM. The germline V and J ends were trimmed by 4 bases and 8 bases, with 17 bases remaining between them. The chain's CDR3 is CASSSRLHAGEKLFF. The CDR3, as DNA: TGTGCCAGCAGTTCGAGGCTTCACGCGGGCGAAAAACTGTTTTTT.

The gene calls are TRBV6-6 and TRBJ1-5; D is perhaps TRBD1 (5 bases). With 5 bases removed from V and 1 base from J, the gap between germline ends came to 12 bases. The CDR3 consists of 15 residues. Germline CDR1 reads MNHNY; CDR2 reads SVGAGI (reference sequence). The CDR3 region is CASSPGYGSNQPQHF. CDR3 DNA sequence: TGTGCCAGCAGTCCAGGGTATGGGAGCAATCAGCCCCAGCATTTT.

The V gene is TRBV27, the J gene TRBJ2-7; 9 bases agree with TRBD2. Trimming removed 2 bases from V and 5 bases from J; junction bases left unmatched: 4. CDR1 is MNHEY, CDR2 SMNVEV, per germline (reference sequence). There are 14 residues in the CDR3. Here the CDR3 DNA reads TGTGCCAGCAGTTTAGCGGGAGGGCAGAACGAGCAGTACTTC. This gives the protein CASSLAGGQNEQYF.